These 30 T cell receptor beta chains came from one sample sequenced in a study of blood T cell repertoires in COVID-19. The repertoire was sequenced with immunoSEQ multiplex PCR; TCRdb's copy has only in-frame clones and lacks some. The table shows more than 250,000 clones, with around 87% occurring only once. What was sequenced was peripheral blood. These receptor sequences come from a man aged 50-60 years with active or convalescent COVID-19.

A remark on this clone: This sample also contains other DNA sequences that code for the same CDR3. The J gene is TRBJ1-1, the V gene TRBV18; 9 bases agree with TRBD1. CDR1 and CDR2 (germline): KGHSH, LQKENI. Trimming took 3 bases from V and 6 from J; bases not matched to a gene: 5. The CDR3 runs 14 residues. DNA for the CDR3: TGTGCCAGCTCACCCGGACAGGGGAGAGCTGAAGCTTTCTTT. Its translation is CASSPGQGRAEAFF.

This clone is a singleton in its sample. The chain links TRBV6-4 to TRBJ2-3; 9 bases are a match to TRBD1. V lost 3 bases and J lost 5; bases outside the gene matches: 3. The CDR3 has 14 amino acids. Looked up from germline, CDR1 is MRHNA and CDR2 is SNTAGT. In DNA form, the CDR3 reads TGTGCCAGCAGTGATACAGGGGGCGTAGATACGCAGTATTTT. Its translation is CASSDTGGVDTQYF.

V is TRBV18 and J is TRBJ2-1; TRBD2 matches 10 bases. Looked up from germline, CDR1 is KGHSH and CDR2 is LQKENI. The trim removed 5 bases at V and 6 bases at J, leaving 10 bases unmatched. The CDR3 has 16 amino acids. CDR3 loop: CASSRFEREGANEQFF. The DNA for the CDR3 is TGTGCCAGCTCAAGGTTCGAGCGGGAGGGCGCCAATGAGCAGTTCTTC. Complete variable domain (other parts from reference TRBV18 and TRBJ2-1): NAGVMQNPRHLVRRRGQEARLRCSPMKGHSHVYWYRQLPEEGLKFMVYLQKENIIDESGMPKERFSAEFPKEGPSILRIQQVVRGDSAAYFCASSRFEREGANEQFFGPGTRLTVL.

J is TRBJ2-7 and V is TRBV5-1; TRBD2 matches at 7 bases. V lost 3 bases, J lost 4 bases, and 7 bases stayed unmatched. The CDR3 consists of 14 residues. CDR1 is SGHRS and CDR2 is YFSETQ in the germline V gene. The CDR3 loop reads CASSSEAGRYEQYF. CDR3 in DNA: TGCGCCAGCAGCTCAGAAGCGGGACGGTACGAGCAGTACTTC. The full variable domain, completed using reference TRBV5-1 and TRBJ2-7, is KAGVTQTPRYLIKTRGQQVTLSCSPISGHRSVSWYQQTPGQGLQFLFEYFSETQRNKGNFPGRFSGRQFSNSRSEMNVSTLELGDSALYLCASSSEAGRYEQYFGPGTRLTVT.

As regards this clone: The same CDR3 arises from other DNA sequences in this sample as well. The J gene is TRBJ2-3, the V gene TRBV7-3; TRBD2 matches 12 bases. Germline V gives CDR1 SGHTA, CDR2 FQGTGA. V shed 5 bases and J 2 bases; nucleotides not matched to a gene: 2. CDR3 size: 15 residues. The CDR3 sequence is CASSLAGGNTDTQYF. The CDR3 nucleotides read TGTGCCAGCAGCCTAGCGGGGGGGAACACAGATACGCAGTATTTT.

V gene TRBV5-1 combines with J gene TRBJ1-6; weak D call: TRBD1 (5 bases). Trimming cost V 4 bases and J 9 bases, with 14 bases left between them. In germline, CDR1 is SGHRS, CDR2 YFSETQ. The CDR3 has 14 residues. The CDR3 here is CASSPWEGPSPLHF. In DNA, the CDR3 is TGCGCCAGCAGCCCCTGGGAGGGGCCTTCACCCCTCCACTTT.

The gene calls are TRBV5-1 and TRBJ2-5, with a weak D call TRBD2 (5 bases). CDR3 length: 13 amino acids. In germline, CDR1 is SGHRS, CDR2 YFSETQ. Trimming removed 7 bases from V and 3 bases from J, with 13 bases in between. The CDR3 protein is CASRRAPEETQYF. In nucleotides, the CDR3 is TGCGCCAGCCGGCGGGCTCCAGAAGAGACCCAGTACTTC.

The V gene is TRBV6-5, the J gene TRBJ2-3; D call uncertain. This CDR3 region has 15 residues. Trimming cost V 6 bases and J 2 bases, with 15 bases left between them. CDR1 and CDR2 from the germline V gene are MNHEY and SVGAGI. The CDR3 DNA reads TGTGCCAGCAGCCCCACCAGGTCAACCACAGATACGCAGTATTTT. Residues: CASSPTRSTTDTQYF.

The CDR3 protein is CASSALDRGHHEQYF. In DNA form, the CDR3 reads TGTGCCAGCAGCGCCCTGGACAGGGGGCACCACGAGCAGTACTTC. The gene calls are TRBV9 and TRBJ2-7, with TRBD1 matching 11 bases. The germline gives CDR1 SGDLS, CDR2 YYNGEE. The J segment lost 5 bases and the V segment lost 3 bases, leaving 7 bases of the junction unmatched. This CDR3 region has 15 residues.

The chain has TRBV19 and TRBJ1-5, with 7 nucleotides matching TRBD1. This CDR3 spans 20 amino acids. The trim removed 3 bases at V and 2 bases at J, leaving 19 bases unmatched. Germline CDR1 and CDR2: LNHDA and SQIVND (reference sequence). This chain's CDR3 is CASSIMPGTAIGQGNQPQHF. The CDR3 nucleotides read TGTGCCAGTAGTATTATGCCCGGGACAGCCATAGGCCAGGGCAATCAGCCCCAGCATTTT. Complete variable domain (other parts from reference TRBV19 and TRBJ1-5): DGGITQSPKYLFRKEGQNVTLSCEQNLNHDAMYWYRQDPGQGLRLIYYSQIVNDFQKGDIAEGYSVSREKKESFPLTVTSAQKNPTAFYLCASSIMPGTAIGQGNQPQHFGDGTRLSIL.

This sequence joins TRBV28 and TRBJ1-5, with D unresolved. The CDR3 sequence is 13 residues long. CDR1 and CDR2 (germline): MDHEN, SYDVKM. V was clipped by 7 bases and J by 3 bases, with 10 bases between them. This CDR3 is CASTIQVNQPQHF. CDR3 DNA sequence: TGTGCCAGCACCATACAAGTCAATCAGCCCCAGCATTTT.

In its sample, this clone was seen a few times. This rearrangement joins TRBV7-8 to TRBJ2-1; the D gene is possibly TRBD1 (6 bases). CDR1 is SGHVS, CDR2 FQNEAQ, per germline. The CDR3 is 19 amino acids. Trimming shortened V by 3 bases and J by 7 bases, and 28 bases separated the two germline ends. The chain's CDR3 is CASSLGFAQGRNRRNEQFF. As DNA, the CDR3 is TGTGCCAGCAGCTTGGGATTTGCACAGGGCCGAAATAGAAGGAATGAGCAGTTCTTC. Combining the CDR3 with reference TRBV7-8 and TRBJ2-1 gives the whole variable domain GAGVSQSPRYKVAKRGQDVALRCDPISGHVSLFWYQQALGQGPEFLTYFQNEAQLDKSGLPSDRFFAERPEGSVSTLKIQRTQQEDSAVYLCASSLGFAQGRNRRNEQFFGPGTRLTVL.

The rearrangement uses TRBV18 and TRBJ2-3; 11 nucleotides align to TRBD2. Germline trimming cut 3 bases from V and 5 bases from J; bases unmatched to any gene: 10. CDR3 length: 17 amino acids. CDR1 is KGHSH, CDR2 LQKENI, per germline. The CDR3 spells CASSPTKTSGAEDTQYF. CDR3 sequence (DNA): TGTGCCAGCTCACCGACTAAGACTAGCGGGGCGGAAGATACGCAGTATTTT.

This chain links TRBV28 with TRBJ2-1; 11 bases line up with TRBD2. The germline CDR1 and CDR2 sequences are MDHEN and SYDVKM. Unmatched junction bases numbered 4, after V lost 8 bases and J lost 4 bases. This CDR3 is 14 amino acids long. The CDR3 region has the DNA TGTGCCAGCGTTATAGCGGGAGGGTACAATGAGCAGTTCTTC. Translation gives CASVIAGGYNEQFF.

The chain carries TRBV5-1 and TRBJ1-1; D is unresolved. V lost 3 bases and J lost 0, with 6 bases in between. Germline values: CDR1 SGHRS, CDR2 YFSETQ. The CDR3 contains 13 residues. The CDR3 reads CASSSGMNTEAFF. The DNA of the CDR3 is TGCGCCAGCAGCTCTGGCATGAACACTGAAGCTTTCTTT.

The chain carries TRBV6-5 and TRBJ2-5; 15 positions agree with TRBD2. The V gene end was trimmed by 7 bases and the J gene end by 7 bases; junction bases not matched to a gene: 7. This CDR3 is built from 15 residues. The germline V gene has CDR1 MNHEY and CDR2 SVGAGI. CDR3 sequence (DNA): TGTGCCAGCACTAGCAGGACTAGCGGGGGGGGGACCCAGTACTTC. It is translated as CASTSRTSGGGTQYF.

This chain connects TRBV7-9 to TRBJ1-2, with TRBD1 identical over 8 bases. The V segment lost 4 bases and the J segment 2 bases; nucleotides outside the gene matches: 6. CDR1 and CDR2 from the germline V gene are SEHNR and FQNEAQ (reference sequence). The CDR3 is made up of 15 amino acids. CDR3: CASSSRTGGNYGYTF. The DNA for the CDR3 is TGTGCCAGCAGCTCCCGTACAGGGGGGAACTATGGCTACACCTTC.

The CDR3: CASSLGGTEGNTIYF. DNA for the CDR3: TGCGCCAGCAGCTTGGGAGGGACAGAAGGAAACACCATATATTTT. V gene TRBV5-1 combines with J gene TRBJ1-3; 7 bases align to TRBD1. The CDR3 extends over 15 amino acids. CDR1 is SGHRS and CDR2 is YFSETQ in the germline V gene. Trimming removed 0 bases from V and 4 bases from J; junction bases left unmatched: 4.

This clone was seen just once. The V and J genes are TRBV28 and TRBJ1-5; D is unclear. V was shortened by 5 bases and J by 6 bases, with 23 bases between the two germline ends. The CDR3 has 17 amino acids. The germline CDR1 and CDR2 sequences are MDHEN and SYDVKM. The CDR3 sequence: CASSASAGGSLGQPQHF. The CDR3 coding sequence is TGTGCCAGCAGTGCCTCGGCAGGAGGGTCGCTGGGTCAGCCCCAGCATTTT.

The chain is built from TRBV5-4 and TRBJ1-1; D is possibly TRBD1 (6 bases). The ends were cut back, 2 bases at V and 3 bases at J, with 11 bases in the middle. CDR1 is SGHNT and CDR2 is YYREEE in the germline V gene (reference sequence). The CDR3 consists of 14 residues. This CDR3 is CASSLQGMDTEAFF. In DNA form, the CDR3 reads TGTGCCAGCAGCTTACAGGGAATGGACACTGAAGCTTTCTTT.

This clone occurred once. The chain carries TRBV18 and TRBJ1-1; D remains unclear. This CDR3 has 15 amino acids. Germline V gene sequence: CDR1 KGHSH, CDR2 LQKENI. The V end lost 7 bases, the J end lost 0 bases, and 15 bases lay between the germline ends. The CDR3 sequence: CASFPREGLNTEAFF. CDR3 DNA: TGTGCCAGCTTCCCCCGAGAGGGATTGAACACTGAAGCTTTCTTT.

The gene calls are TRBV5-6 and TRBJ2-5, with TRBD1 identical over 9 bases. The J segment lost 5 bases and the V segment lost 1 base, leaving 9 bases of the junction unmatched. Germline CDR1 SGHDT, CDR2 YYEEEE. This CDR3 region has 16 residues. CDR3 residues: CASSLRGTGSSETQYF. In DNA, the CDR3 is TGTGCCAGCAGCTTGAGGGGGACAGGGTCTTCGGAGACCCAGTACTTC.

The chain couples TRBV28 to TRBJ1-3; no firm D call. Germline V gene lookup returns CDR1 MDHEN and CDR2 SYDVKM. V shed 2 bases and J shed 3 bases, with 11 bases lying between them. CDR3 length: 15 amino acids. CDR3 bases: TGTGCCAGCAGTTTAGCGTCGGCGGGTGGAAACACCATATATTTT. It is translated as CASSLASAGGNTIYF. Combining the CDR3 with reference TRBV28 and TRBJ1-3 gives the whole variable domain DVKVTQSSRYLVKRTGEKVFLECVQDMDHENMFWYRQDPGLGLRLIYFSYDVKMKEKGDIPEGYSVSREKKERFSLILESASTNQTSMYLCASSLASAGGNTIYFGEGSWLTVV.

Only one count was recorded for this clone. V is TRBV5-5 and J is TRBJ2-3, with a possible D match to TRBD1 (7 bases). Germline CDR1 and CDR2: SGHKS and YYEKEE (reference sequence). V lost 4 bases and J 0 bases, leaving 18 bases between the germline ends. This CDR3 is built from 17 residues. The CDR3 coding sequence is TGTGCCAGCAGCGTTGTTCAGGGGGGCTCTAGCACAGATACGCAGTATTTT. As protein: CASSVVQGGSSTDTQYF.

The chain uses TRBV19 and TRBJ2-3, with TRBD2 matching over 12 bases. CDR3 length equals 13 residues. Germline CDR1 reads LNHDA; CDR2 reads SQIVND (reference sequence). Trimming at V came to 9 bases and at J to 5 bases, leaving 3 bases not matched to a gene. Written as DNA, the CDR3 is TGTGCCAGCAGGGGACTAGCGGGAGATACGCAGTATTTT. It yields the protein CASRGLAGDTQYF.

This clone is a singleton in its sample. The chain carries TRBV19 and TRBJ1-2; 9 positions match TRBD1. The CDR3 contains 13 residues. V shed 4 bases, J shed 8 bases, and the junction held 5 bases outside the gene matches. CDR1 is LNHDA, CDR2 SQIVND, per germline (reference sequence). As DNA, the CDR3 is TGTGCCAGTAGTACGGGACAGGGAAGAGGCTACACCTTC. This translates into CASSTGQGRGYTF.

The gene calls are TRBV2 and TRBJ2-2; 12 bases line up with TRBD1. Germline-derived CDR1 and CDR2 are SNHLY and FYNNEI. The CDR3 consists of 16 residues. V trimming: 6 bases; J trimming: 4 bases; junction bases outside the gene matches: 6. The CDR3 coding sequence is TGTGCCAGCAGGGCGGGACAGGGGGCGGGCACCGGGGAGCTGTTTTTT. It specifies CASRAGQGAGTGELFF.

This clone was counted once. The CDR3 nucleotides are TGTGCCAGCAGCGTTTTAGCAGAGGGAGATACGCAGTATTTT. Translation gives CASSVLAEGDTQYF. The chain couples TRBV9 to TRBJ2-3; D is perhaps TRBD2 (5 bases). The V end lost 2 bases, the J end lost 5 bases, and 12 bases lay between the germline ends. The CDR3 contains 14 residues. In germline, CDR1 is SGDLS, CDR2 YYNGEE.

The rearrangement links TRBV2 to TRBJ1-1; no clear D. V was clipped by 10 bases and J by 1 base, with 13 bases between them. Germline values: CDR1 SNHLY, CDR2 FYNNEI. The CDR3 is 13 amino acids. CDR3 nucleotides: TGTGCCAACCTCCGGGAACGGAACACTGAAGCTTTCTTT. Protein: CANLRERNTEAFF.

The chain links TRBV18 to TRBJ1-3; D is undetermined. Trimming pared 1 base from V and 4 bases from J, leaving 20 bases between. The CDR3 length is 18 residues. Germline V gene data show CDR1 as KGHSH and CDR2 as LQKENI. DNA of the CDR3: TGTGCCAGCTCACCACAGACACTCCCCGGCCTTATCGGAAACACCATATATTTT. It specifies CASSPQTLPGLIGNTIYF.